The clone carrying this T cell receptor beta chain was recorded at least ten times. The data derive from a study of prognosis after radiotherapy for stage I lung cancer. By two-round multiplex PCR, the TCR beta CDR3 was amplified from genomic DNA. First-round PCR employed TRBV- and TRBJ-specific primers for each gene. TCRdb itself ran the multiplex PCR reads through MiXCR, one entry per CDR3 protein. This table holds tens of thousands of distinct CDR3 sequences, around 42% found once. This CDR3 contains 14 residues. CDR1 is SGHVS and CDR2 is FNYEAQ in the germline V gene. V was clipped by 0 bases and J by 3 bases, with 9 bases between them.

The sequencing here drew on PBMCs, taken before or after stereotactic body radiation therapy (not recorded which). The sequence was obtained from a donor at least 50 years old with non-small cell lung cancer. The V call is TRBV7-6, the J call TRBJ2-7, with D possibly TRBD1 on 6 matching bases. The CDR3 DNA sequence: TGTGCCAGCAGCTTAGCTACAGGGAGCTACGAGCAGTACTTC. This gives the protein CASSLATGSYEQYF.